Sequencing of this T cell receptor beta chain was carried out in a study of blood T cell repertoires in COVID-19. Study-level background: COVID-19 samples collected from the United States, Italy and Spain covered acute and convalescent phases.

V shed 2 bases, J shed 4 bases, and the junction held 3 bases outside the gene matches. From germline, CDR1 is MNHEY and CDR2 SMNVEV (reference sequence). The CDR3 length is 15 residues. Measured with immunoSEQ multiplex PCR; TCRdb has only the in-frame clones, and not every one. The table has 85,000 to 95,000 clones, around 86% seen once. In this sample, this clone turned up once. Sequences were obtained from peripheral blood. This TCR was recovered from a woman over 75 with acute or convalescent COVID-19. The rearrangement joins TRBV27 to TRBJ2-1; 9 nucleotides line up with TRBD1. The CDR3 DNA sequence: TGTGCCAGCAGTTTAGAGGGACAGGGATACAATGAGCAGTTCTTC. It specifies CASSLEGQGYNEQFF.